This T cell receptor (beta chain) emerged from a study of blood T cell repertoires in COVID-19 (TCRdb year 2020). Some background on the complete study: Samples from collaborators originated in the United States, Italy and Spain and spanned both the acute and convalescent phases of COVID-19. Sample metadata almost always included a de-identified subject ID, COVID-19 status, age in years and sex. The prospective study material was composed of cDNA or gDNA derived from T cells, B-cell-depleted T cells, or PBMCs. Samples were obtained from the ongoing ImmuneRACE study (first 160 participants) and from 1,254 subjects provided by 6 global collaborators. Where HLA class I and class II types were available, the types were taken from metadata supplied by the sample provider, not from assay-based typing. The repertoires were released in a freely available public database meant as a resource for research on the immune response to SARS-CoV-2. Deeply sampled blood TCRbeta repertoires from subjects exposed to, actively infected with, or recovered from COVID-19 were included in the dataset. Overall study outcomes, separate from this receptor: How much clinical and demographic metadata was included differed by source and by participant, and the metadata was provided uncurated.

Taken from cysteine to phenylalanine, the CDR3 has 14 residues. The read is trimmed to its CDR3 DNA, 42 bases read in frame from base 1. The germline V gene yields MNHEY for CDR1 and SVGAGI for CDR2. A distance of 10 bases separates the germline ends of V and J, which lose 7 bases and 0 bases respectively. TCRbeta CDR3 regions were amplified from genomic DNA using the immunoSEQ Assay, a bias-controlled multiplex PCR. As for how the authors treated the data: The number of nucleated cells in each sample was estimated from the amplification of reference gene primers within the assay. Sequence reads were collapsed and filtered to measure the absolute abundance of every unique TCRbeta CDR3 rearrangement. For each sample, productive Simpson clonality was calculated as the square root of Simpson's diversity index over productive rearrangements. TCRdb took over this immuneACCESS table, retaining in-frame rearrangements with V and J assigned. Such tables are incomplete; in checked studies, under half of the missing clones stem from an unresolved V gene, and the remainder is unexplained. V, J and clone size derive from that table, while D and trimming were established from the DNA sequence. The sample has more than 95,000 clones on record, approximately 83% of them singletons. The leading ten clones occupy approximately 3.4% of the sample.

The collaborating institutions used their own protocols to collect whole blood in K2EDTA tubes. For TCRbeta analysis, collaborators shipped samples in one of three forms: frozen whole blood, isolated PBMCs, or DNA extracted from either of those sample types. This clone was seen only a few times. The clone's antigen remains unknown. One base away there is no much larger clone; base qualities are not given. This chain is built from TRBV6-5 and TRBJ1-3; the D gene remains uncertain. The sequenced material came from peripheral blood. This clonotype was obtained from an elderly woman with active or convalescent COVID-19. The DNA sequence follows: TGTGCCAGCATCCCCCCCGGCTCTGGAAACACCATATATTTT. It codes for CASIPPGSGNTIYF.